The 19 T cell receptor beta chains presented below share a single source sample, sequenced in a study of shared clonotypes between healthy human individuals (TCRdb year 2020). CD8 naive samples were obtained by positive selection for CCR7 among CD45RO-negative cells, yielding a CD45RA+CCR7+ population from which TemRA cells were excluded. To prepare the library, the immunoSEQ multiplex PCR assay was applied. TCRdb retrieved this table from immuneACCESS and kept in-frame rearrangements only. Not all clones are present; in checked studies, unresolved V genes account for under half, and no reason is known for the remainder. This sample holds roughly 570,000 clones; roughly 98% were observed only once. The ten most abundant clones make up 0.3% of the sample. Sequenced input: naive CD8+ T cells sorted from blood. In the paper's terms, the cell subset or site label means: CD45RA+CCR7+. The receptors were sampled from a man younger than 40 in good health.

This sequence joins TRBV7-9 and TRBJ2-1; 7 nucleotides agree with TRBD2. This CDR3 region has 15 residues. Germline V gene data show CDR1 as SEHNR and CDR2 as FQNEAQ (reference sequence). The J segment lost 5 bases and the V segment lost 4 bases, leaving 8 bases of the junction unmatched. The CDR3 spells CASSSRTRPNNEQFF. The CDR3 DNA follows: TGTGCCAGCAGCTCCAGGACTAGGCCTAACAATGAGCAGTTCTTC. The whole variable domain, remainder taken from reference TRBV7-9 and TRBJ2-1, is DTGVSQNPRHKITKRGQNVTFRCDPISEHNRLYWYRQTLGQGPEFLTYFQNEAQLEKSRLLSDRFSAERPKGSFSTLEIQRTEQGDSAMYLCASSSRTRPNNEQFFGPGTRLTVL.

This chain uses TRBV11-2 with TRBJ2-1; perhaps TRBD2 as D (5 bases). The CDR3 runs 12 residues. CDR1 is SGHAT, CDR2 FQNNGV, per germline. Trimming shortened V by 5 bases and J by 9 bases, and 11 bases separated the two germline ends. Here the CDR3 DNA reads TGTGCCAGCAGCCTAGCTTCGGCTGAGCAGTTCTTC. As protein: CASSLASAEQFF.

This chain uses TRBV29-1 with TRBJ2-3, with no clear D. Trimming pared 5 bases from V and 4 bases from J, leaving 10 bases between. The CDR3 length is 12 residues. Germline V CDR1 and CDR2: SQVTM, ANQGSEA. This chain's CDR3 is CSVILVPDTQYF. CDR3 DNA: TGCAGCGTTATCCTAGTCCCAGATACGCAGTATTTT.

The chain recombines TRBV4-3 with TRBJ2-1; D is undetermined. The V gene lost 0 bases and the J gene lost 5 bases, with 5 bases spanning the gap. Germline V gene lookup returns CDR1 LGHNA and CDR2 YSLEER. CDR3 length: 13 residues. In DNA form, the CDR3 reads TGCGCCAGCAGCCAAGAGTTAGACAATGAGCAGTTCTTC. This codes for CASSQELDNEQFF.

V and J are TRBV7-6 and TRBJ2-5, with D possibly TRBD2 on 6 matching bases. Trimming removed 1 base from V and 4 bases from J, with 16 bases in between. The CDR3 is 16 amino acids. Germline V gives CDR1 SGHVS, CDR2 FNYEAQ. The CDR3 protein is CASSLGPAGRVETQYF. The CDR3 coding sequence is TGTGCCAGCAGCTTAGGGCCAGCGGGTAGGGTAGAGACCCAGTACTTC.

The chain couples TRBV29-1 to TRBJ2-1; the D gene is possibly TRBD2 (6 bases). Per germline, CDR1 SQVTM and CDR2 ANQGSEA. Trimming removed 3 bases from V and 4 bases from J, with 16 bases in between. The CDR3 has 15 amino acids. The CDR3 nucleotides are TGCAGCGTTGACGGAGGGGACTTGGGATACAATGAGCAGTTCTTC. Translated: CSVDGGDLGYNEQFF.

The chain uses TRBV7-9 and TRBJ1-2; maybe TRBD1 (6 bases). The CDR3 has 15 amino acids. CDR1 and CDR2 from the germline V gene are SEHNR and FQNEAQ (reference sequence). Trimming removed 5 bases from V and 2 bases from J, with 15 bases in between. The CDR3 loop is CASSRTTRGNYGYTF. As DNA, the CDR3 is TGTGCCAGCAGCCGGACGACGAGGGGGAACTATGGCTACACCTTC.

The chain employs TRBV7-6 and TRBJ1-5; possibly TRBD1 for D (5 bases). The V gene's germline CDR1 is SGHVS and CDR2 FNYEAQ. CDR3 length: 14 amino acids. V lost 0 bases and J lost 6, with 9 bases in between. The CDR3 coding sequence is TGTGCCAGCAGCTTAGCTGAAGGGGTTCAGCCCCAGCATTTT. Encoded protein: CASSLAEGVQPQHF.

The CDR3 region is CASSAPSGQETQYF. The CDR3 region has the DNA TGTGCCAGCAGCGCGCCTAGCGGACAAGAGACCCAGTACTTC. V usage is TRBV9 and J usage is TRBJ2-5, with 7 bases fitting TRBD2. CDR1 is SGDLS and CDR2 is YYNGEE in the germline V gene. Trimming at V came to 3 bases and at J to 2 bases, leaving 4 bases not matched to a gene. This CDR3 contains 14 residues.

The chain is built from TRBV28 and TRBJ2-3; TRBD2 is a possible D gene (5 bases). The CDR3 length is 15 residues. Germline V gene sequence: CDR1 MDHEN, CDR2 SYDVKM. Trimming stripped 3 bases from V and 4 bases from J, with 14 bases between. In DNA form, the CDR3 reads TGTGCCAGCAGTTTTCGCGACGGACTGGCAGATACGCAGTATTTT. Encoded protein: CASSFRDGLADTQYF.

This clone was seen a few times. This CDR3 is also generated by other DNA sequences in the sample. V usage is TRBV7-9 and J usage is TRBJ2-7, with D maybe TRBD1 (5 bases). The CDR3 is made up of 12 amino acids. CDR1 SEHNR and CDR2 FQNEAQ come from the germline V gene (reference sequence). V was pared by 0 bases and J by 5 bases, with 5 bases between. The CDR3 DNA follows: TGTGCCAGCAGCTTAGCAGGGGACGAGCAGTACTTC. As protein: CASSLAGDEQYF.

In the case of this clone: At the DNA level, this CDR3 is encoded by other sequences in the same sample as well. This chain uses TRBV27 with TRBJ1-5; D is ambiguous. The CDR3 is 13 amino acids. V dropped 2 bases and J dropped 7 bases, with 9 bases sitting between them. The germline CDR1 and CDR2 sequences are MNHEY and SMNVEV (reference sequence). The DNA for the CDR3 is TGTGCCAGCAGTTTAGATCGGGGACAGCCCCAGCATTTT. It codes for CASSLDRGQPQHF.

The J gene is TRBJ1-1, the V gene TRBV7-9; TRBD1 might be the D (5 bases). V lost 4 bases, J lost 4 bases, and 19 bases lay in between. CDR1 and CDR2 from the germline V gene are SEHNR and FQNEAQ (reference sequence). This CDR3 spans 16 amino acids. The CDR3 DNA sequence: TGTGCCAGCAGCTCAAGGTTACAGGCCCCAGGCACTGAAGCTTTCTTT. Its protein is CASSSRLQAPGTEAFF.

The chain has TRBV6-4 and TRBJ2-6, with a weak D call TRBD1 (6 bases). V was shortened by 6 bases and J by 0 bases, with 12 bases between the two germline ends. The CDR3 covers 16 residues. The germline CDR1 and CDR2 sequences are MRHNA and SNTAGT. CDR3 amino acids: CASRDSLISGANVLTF. The CDR3 nucleotides are TGTGCCAGCAGGGACAGTTTAATCTCTGGGGCCAACGTCCTGACTTTC.

The CDR3 coding sequence is TGTGCCAGCAGCTTGCGTGGGGAGCTGTTTTTT. Its protein product is CASSLRGELFF. The rearrangement links TRBV7-9 to TRBJ2-2; D is undetermined. Per germline, CDR1 SEHNR and CDR2 FQNEAQ (reference sequence). This CDR3 comprises 11 residues. V shed 3 bases and J shed 8 bases, with 4 bases lying between them.

The rearrangement joins TRBV5-1 to TRBJ2-3; the match to TRBD2 covers 14 bases. The length of the CDR3 is 17 residues. V lost 4 bases, J lost 5 bases, and 9 bases stayed unmatched. Germline V gene data show CDR1 as SGHRS and CDR2 as YFSETQ. The CDR3 bases are TGCGCCAGCAGCATCCAGACTAGCGGGAGGGACAGAGATACGCAGTATTTT. Translated: CASSIQTSGRDRDTQYF.

A single count supports this clone. The chain employs TRBV27 and TRBJ1-5; D is unclear. The CDR3 length is 13 residues. Looked up from germline, CDR1 is MNHEY and CDR2 is SMNVEV (reference sequence). The V end lost 2 bases, the J end lost 5 bases, and 7 bases lay between the germline ends. The CDR3 DNA follows: TGTGCCAGCAGTTTAGGGGTCCATCAGCCCCAGCATTTT. This codes for CASSLGVHQPQHF.

This sequence joins TRBV9 and TRBJ2-1; TRBD2 aligns across 8 bases. The germline V gene encodes CDR1 SGDLS and CDR2 YYNGEE. The CDR3 has 16 residues. V trimming: 4 bases; J trimming: 7 bases; junction bases outside the gene matches: 13. The CDR3 DNA reads as TGTGCCAGCAGCCCCCCGGGGCTAGCGGGCGGAAATGAGCAGTTCTTC. Translated: CASSPPGLAGGNEQFF. The full variable domain, its missing parts supplied by reference TRBV9 and TRBJ2-1, is DSGVTQTPKHLITATGQRVTLRCSPRSGDLSVYWYQQSLDQGLQFLIQYYNGEERAKGNILERFSAQQFPDLHSELNLSSLELGDSALYFCASSPPGLAGGNEQFFGPGTRLTVL.

J is TRBJ2-3 and V is TRBV7-9; possibly TRBD2 for D (5 bases). V lost 3 bases and J lost 4, with 11 bases in between. CDR1 SEHNR and CDR2 FQNEAQ come from the germline V gene (reference sequence). This CDR3 has 14 amino acids. In nucleotides, the CDR3 is TGTGCCAGCAGCTTGACTAACTTACCAGATACGCAGTATTTT. It translates to CASSLTNLPDTQYF.